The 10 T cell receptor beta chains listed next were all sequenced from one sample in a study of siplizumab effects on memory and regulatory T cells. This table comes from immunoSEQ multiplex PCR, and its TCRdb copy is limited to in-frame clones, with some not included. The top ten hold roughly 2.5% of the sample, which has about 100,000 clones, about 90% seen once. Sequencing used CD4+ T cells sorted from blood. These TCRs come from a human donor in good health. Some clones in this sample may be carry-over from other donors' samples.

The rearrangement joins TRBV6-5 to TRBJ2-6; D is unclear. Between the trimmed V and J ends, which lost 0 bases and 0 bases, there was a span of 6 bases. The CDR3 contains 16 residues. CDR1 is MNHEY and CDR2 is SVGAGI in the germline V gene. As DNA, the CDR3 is TGTGCCAGCAGTTACTCGAAGGGCTCTGGGGCCAACGTCCTGACTTTC. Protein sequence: CASSYSKGSGANVLTF.

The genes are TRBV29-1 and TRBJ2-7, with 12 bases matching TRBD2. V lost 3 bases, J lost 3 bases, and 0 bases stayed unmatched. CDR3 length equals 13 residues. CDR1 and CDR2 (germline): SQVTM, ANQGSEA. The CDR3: CSVETSGSYEQYF. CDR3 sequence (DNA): TGCAGCGTTGAGACTAGCGGGAGCTACGAGCAGTACTTC.

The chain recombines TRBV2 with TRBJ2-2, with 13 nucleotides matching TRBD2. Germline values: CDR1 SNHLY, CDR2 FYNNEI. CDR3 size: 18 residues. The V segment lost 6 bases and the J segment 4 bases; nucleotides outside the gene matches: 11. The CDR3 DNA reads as TGTGCCAGCAGCTGGACTAGCGGGAGAGTAGTTGGCACCGGGGAGCTGTTTTTT. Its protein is CASSWTSGRVVGTGELFF.

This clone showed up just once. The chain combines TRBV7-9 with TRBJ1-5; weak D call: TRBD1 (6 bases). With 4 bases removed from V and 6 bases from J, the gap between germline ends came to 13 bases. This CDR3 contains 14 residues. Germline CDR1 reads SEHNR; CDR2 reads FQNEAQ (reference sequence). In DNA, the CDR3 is TGTGCCAGCAGCTCGAGGGGGGGTGGTCAGCCCCAGCATTTT. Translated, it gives CASSSRGGGQPQHF.

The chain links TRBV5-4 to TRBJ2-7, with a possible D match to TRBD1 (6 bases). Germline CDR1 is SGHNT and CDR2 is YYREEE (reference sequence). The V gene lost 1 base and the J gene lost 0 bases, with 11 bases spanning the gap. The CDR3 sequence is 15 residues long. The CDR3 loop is CASSLYIQGSYEQYF. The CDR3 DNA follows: TGTGCCAGCAGCTTGTACATACAGGGCTCCTACGAGCAGTACTTC.

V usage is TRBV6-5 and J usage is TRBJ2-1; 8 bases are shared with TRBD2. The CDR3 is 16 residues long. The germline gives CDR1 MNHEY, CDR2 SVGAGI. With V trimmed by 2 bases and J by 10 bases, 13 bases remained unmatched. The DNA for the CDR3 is TGTGCCAGCAGTTACCCCCGAGCGGGGGTAGCGGGAGAGCAGTTCTTC. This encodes CASSYPRAGVAGEQFF.

Written as DNA, the CDR3 is TGTGCCAGTAGAGAGGCCCCCCAAATGGCCCAGTACTTC. This translates into CASREAPQMAQYF. The V gene is TRBV19, the J gene TRBJ2-5; D is undetermined. Germline V lookup: CDR1 LNHDA, CDR2 SQIVND (reference sequence). The CDR3 sequence is 13 residues long. The V end was cut by 6 bases, the J end by 9 bases, with 17 bases between.

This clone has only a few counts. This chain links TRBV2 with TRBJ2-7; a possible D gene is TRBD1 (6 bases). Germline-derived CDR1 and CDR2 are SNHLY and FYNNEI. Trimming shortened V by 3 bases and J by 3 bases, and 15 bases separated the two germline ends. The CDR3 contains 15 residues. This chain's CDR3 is CASSERGTKLYEQYF. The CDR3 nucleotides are TGTGCCAGCAGTGAGCGTGGGACAAAACTCTACGAGCAGTACTTC.

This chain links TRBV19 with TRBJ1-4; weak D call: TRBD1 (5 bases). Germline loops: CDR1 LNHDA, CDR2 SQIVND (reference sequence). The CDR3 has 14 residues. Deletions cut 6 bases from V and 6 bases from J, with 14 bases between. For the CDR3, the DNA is TGTGCCAGTAGGAGCCAGGGCAGTTATGAAAAACTGTTTTTT. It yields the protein CASRSQGSYEKLFF.

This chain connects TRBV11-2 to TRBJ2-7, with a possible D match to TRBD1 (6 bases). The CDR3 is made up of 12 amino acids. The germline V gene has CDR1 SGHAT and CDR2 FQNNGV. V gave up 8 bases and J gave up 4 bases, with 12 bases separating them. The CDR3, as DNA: TGTGCCAGCCGGGACATCCTGTACGAGCAGTACTTC. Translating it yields CASRDILYEQYF.